By share, the clone carrying this T cell receptor beta chain counts as medium-sized. Generated by immunoSEQ multiplex PCR, the TCRdb table keeps only in-frame clones and is missing some. The repertoire holds some 14,000 clones, with approximately 61% as singletons. Germline CDR1 ENHRY, CDR2 SYGVKD. V was shortened by 0 bases and J by 9 bases, with 12 bases between the two germline ends. The CDR3 loop spans 15 amino acids. Graft tissue was processed to release intraepithelial and lamina propria lymphocytes. The data were obtained in a study of graft-versus-host responses after intestinal transplantation.

The sample consisted of ileum tissue, taken less than 700 days after intestinal transplantation. This chain joins TRBV10-3 and TRBJ1-6; the D gene is possibly TRBD1 (6 bases). This TCR came from a human patient who received an intestinal transplant, so some T cells may come from the graft donor. The CDR3 spells CAISESQGPSSPLHF. CDR3 in DNA: TGTGCCATCAGTGAGTCACAGGGTCCCAGTTCACCCCTCCACTTT.